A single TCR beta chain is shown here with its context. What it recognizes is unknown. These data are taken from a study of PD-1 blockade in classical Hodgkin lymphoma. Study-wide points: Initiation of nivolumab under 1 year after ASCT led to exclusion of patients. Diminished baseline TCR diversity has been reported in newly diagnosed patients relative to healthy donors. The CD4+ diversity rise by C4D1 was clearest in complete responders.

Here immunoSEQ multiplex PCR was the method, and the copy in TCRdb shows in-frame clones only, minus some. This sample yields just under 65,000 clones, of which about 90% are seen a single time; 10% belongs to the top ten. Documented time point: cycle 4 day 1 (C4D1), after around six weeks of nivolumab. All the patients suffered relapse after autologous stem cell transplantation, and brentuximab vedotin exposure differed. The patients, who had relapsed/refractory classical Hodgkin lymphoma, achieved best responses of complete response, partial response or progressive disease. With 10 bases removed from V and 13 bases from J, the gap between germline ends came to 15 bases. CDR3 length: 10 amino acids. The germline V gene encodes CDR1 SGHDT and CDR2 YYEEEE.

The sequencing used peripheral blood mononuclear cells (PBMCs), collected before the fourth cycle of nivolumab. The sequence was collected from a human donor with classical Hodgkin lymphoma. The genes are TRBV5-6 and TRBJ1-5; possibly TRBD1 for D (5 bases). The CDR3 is CALRRGAQHF. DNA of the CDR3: TGTGCCCTTAGAAGAGGGGCACAGCATTTT.